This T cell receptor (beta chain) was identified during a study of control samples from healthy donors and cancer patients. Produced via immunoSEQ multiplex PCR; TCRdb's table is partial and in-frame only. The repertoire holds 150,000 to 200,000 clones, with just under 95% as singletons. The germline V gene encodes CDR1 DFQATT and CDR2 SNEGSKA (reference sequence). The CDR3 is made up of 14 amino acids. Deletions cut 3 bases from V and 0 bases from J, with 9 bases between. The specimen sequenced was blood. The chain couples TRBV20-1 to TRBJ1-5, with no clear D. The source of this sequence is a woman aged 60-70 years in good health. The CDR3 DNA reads TGCAGTGCTAGTGCGGGAACTAGCAATCAGCCCCAGCATTTT. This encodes CSASAGTSNQPQHF.